The 28 T cell receptor beta chains presented below share a single source sample, sequenced in a study of TIL therapy for anti-PD-1-resistant metastatic lung cancer. The time point was: pre-treatment sample, taken before nivolumab and TIL therapy. This was the immunoSEQ v3 assay. Profiled with immunoSEQ multiplex PCR; TCRdb holds only in-frame clones, not every one. This table has fewer than 20,000 clones, around 82% appearing once. The sequences come from blood, collected at baseline. The receptors stem from a person aged 30 to 80 with non-small cell lung cancer.

V usage is TRBV19 and J usage is TRBJ1-1; 8 bases fit TRBD1. The junction had 5 bases not matched to a gene; V was cut back by 5 bases and J by 0 bases. There are 15 residues in the CDR3. CDR1 and CDR2 from the germline V gene are LNHDA and SQIVND (reference sequence). CDR3 amino acids: CASSPGQAMNTEAFF. The CDR3 DNA sequence: TGTGCCAGTAGTCCGGGACAGGCTATGAACACTGAAGCTTTCTTT.

The genes are TRBV7-2 and TRBJ2-7; either TRBD1 or TRBD2 may fit D (6 bases each). CDR3 size: 16 residues. Germline V CDR1 and CDR2: SGHTA, FQGNSA. With 1 base removed from V and 2 bases from J, the gap between germline ends came to 15 bases. CDR3 bases: TGTGCCAGCAGCTTAGTTTCGGGGGCAGGAGCCTACGAGCAGTACTTC. Translation gives CASSLVSGAGAYEQYF.

This clone has just one count. The J gene is TRBJ1-5, the V gene TRBV6-5, with D unresolved. The CDR3 has 12 amino acids. Trimming cost V 5 bases and J 5 bases, with 7 bases left between them. Germline values: CDR1 MNHEY, CDR2 SVGAGI. Written as DNA, the CDR3 is TGTGCCAGCAGTCCCCCTGATCAGCCCCAGCATTTT. Translated, it gives CASSPPDQPQHF.

The gene calls are TRBV4-1 and TRBJ1-2, with 7 bases fitting TRBD1. V dropped 1 base and J dropped 7; count of bases not matched to a gene: 6. This CDR3 contains 14 residues. CDR1 and CDR2 (germline): MGHRA, YSYEKL. CDR3 in amino acids: CASSQVTGPGGYTF. Written as DNA, the CDR3 is TGCGCCAGCAGCCAAGTGACAGGGCCGGGTGGCTACACCTTC.

Judged by abundance, this clone is large. This rearrangement joins TRBV9 to TRBJ2-1; 12 bases map to TRBD1. Germline V lookup: CDR1 SGDLS, CDR2 YYNGEE. V was pared by 3 bases and J by 7 bases, with 5 bases of the junction left unmatched. The CDR3 is 15 residues long. CDR3 region: CASSAGQGAFNEQFF. In DNA, the CDR3 is TGTGCCAGCAGCGCGGGACAGGGGGCGTTTAATGAGCAGTTCTTC.

This rearrangement joins TRBV5-1 to TRBJ1-1; no firm D call. The CDR3 has 14 amino acids. From germline, CDR1 is SGHRS and CDR2 YFSETQ. Trimming took 3 bases from V and 0 from J, leaving 9 bases between them. In nucleotides, the CDR3 is TGCGCCAGCAGCTCTTACGAGATGAACACTGAAGCTTTCTTT. Its protein is CASSSYEMNTEAFF.

This rearrangement joins TRBV5-4 to TRBJ2-4; tentatively, D is TRBD1 (6 bases). Germline V gene lookup returns CDR1 SGHNT and CDR2 YYREEE (reference sequence). The CDR3 is 15 residues long. Trimming took off 2 bases at V and 5 bases at J, with 14 bases between the two ends. Here the CDR3 DNA reads TGTGCCAGCAGCTTACCAGGGGCGCTGGAAAACATTCAGTACTTC. It codes for CASSLPGALENIQYF.

The J gene is TRBJ2-2, the V gene TRBV7-3, with 7 nucleotides matching TRBD1. Per germline, CDR1 SGHTA and CDR2 FQGTGA. The CDR3 extends over 14 amino acids. The V segment lost 6 bases and the J segment 1 base; nucleotides outside the gene matches: 2. The CDR3 is CASRRQGNTGELFF. The CDR3 DNA reads TGTGCCAGCAGGCGACAGGGGAACACCGGGGAGCTGTTTTTT.

The chain couples TRBV27 to TRBJ2-7; either TRBD1 or TRBD2 may supply D (5 bases each). This CDR3 is 15 amino acids long. V was trimmed by 5 bases and J by 3 bases, leaving 17 bases between them. Germline CDR1 reads MNHEY; CDR2 reads SMNVEV (reference sequence). The CDR3 spells CASSTPGTSSYEQYF. The CDR3 DNA follows: TGTGCCAGCAGTACTCCCGGGACGTCGAGCTACGAGCAGTACTTC.

V gene TRBV30 combines with J gene TRBJ1-1; possible D gene TRBD1, 6 bases. Per germline, CDR1 GTSNPN and CDR2 SVGIG (reference sequence). Trimming removed 4 bases at V and 6 bases at J, with 9 bases between. This CDR3 has 11 residues. Here the CDR3 reads CAWTRTAEAFF. CDR3 nucleotide sequence: TGTGCCTGGACTAGGACAGCTGAAGCTTTCTTT.

The V call is TRBV10-3, the J call TRBJ2-1; weak D call: TRBD1 (5 bases). Trimming pared 0 bases from V and 12 bases from J, leaving 12 bases between. The CDR3 has 13 amino acids. The germline gives CDR1 ENHRY, CDR2 SYGVKD. This CDR3 is CAISESKTEGQFF. CDR3 bases: TGTGCCATCAGTGAGTCGAAGACAGAAGGGCAGTTCTTC.

The gene calls are TRBV6-6 and TRBJ1-1; D call uncertain. CDR1 and CDR2 (germline): MNHNY, SVGAGI (reference sequence). V shed 6 bases and J shed 1 base, with 9 bases lying between them. This CDR3 region has 13 residues. In DNA, the CDR3 is TGTGCCAGCAGCCACAGAGAGAACACTGAAGCTTTCTTT. Encoded protein: CASSHRENTEAFF.

The chain joins TRBV7-6 to TRBJ2-2; unclear D gene. CDR3 length equals 12 residues. The V gene's germline CDR1 is SGHVS and CDR2 FNYEAQ. The V gene lost 2 bases and the J gene lost 3 bases, with 1 base spanning the gap. The CDR3 nucleotides read TGTGCCAGCAGCTTATACACCGGGGAGCTGTTTTTT. This gives the protein CASSLYTGELFF.

The CDR3, as DNA: TGTGCCTGGACCAGAGGGATATCTGGGGGTGAGCCCCAGCATTTT. Its protein is CAWTRGISGGEPQHF. V usage is TRBV30 and J usage is TRBJ1-5; possibly TRBD1 for D (5 bases). The CDR3 length is 15 residues. V shed 4 bases and J shed 8 bases, with 21 bases lying between them. Germline values: CDR1 GTSNPN, CDR2 SVGIG (reference sequence).

The rearrangement uses TRBV5-5 and TRBJ1-3; D is possibly TRBD1 (5 bases). Trimming stripped 0 bases from V and 2 bases from J, with 9 bases between. The CDR3 contains 15 residues. Germline V gene sequence: CDR1 SGHKS, CDR2 YYEKEE (reference sequence). The CDR3 spells CASSLGGDAGNTIYF. CDR3 coding DNA: TGTGCCAGCAGCTTGGGAGGGGATGCTGGAAACACCATATATTTT.

This chain uses TRBV5-4 with TRBJ2-3; weak D call: TRBD2 (6 bases). V lost 0 bases and J 2 bases, leaving 10 bases between the germline ends. Per the germline V gene, CDR1 is SGHNT and CDR2 is YYREEE (reference sequence). The length of the CDR3 is 15 residues. The CDR3 DNA follows: TGTGCCAGCAGCTTGGGCGGGACGGCCACAGATACGCAGTATTTT. It encodes CASSLGGTATDTQYF.

This sequence joins TRBV10-3 and TRBJ1-1, with D unclear. Trimming pared 3 bases from V and 5 bases from J, leaving 19 bases between. Germline CDR1 and CDR2: ENHRY and SYGVKD. The CDR3 spans 16 residues. CDR3 region: CAISDGSYFGRTEAFF. CDR3 bases: TGTGCCATCAGTGACGGGTCCTACTTTGGGAGGACTGAAGCTTTCTTT.

This chain links TRBV18 with TRBJ2-5; TRBD1 or TRBD2 may be the D gene (5 bases each). The germline V gene encodes CDR1 KGHSH and CDR2 LQKENI. The V and J ends lost 3 bases and 4 bases respectively, with 18 bases between them. The CDR3 runs to 16 residues. DNA of the CDR3: TGTGCCAGCTCACCCCGGGACGGAGAACGGGGAGAGACCCAGTACTTC. This gives the protein CASSPRDGERGETQYF.

This chain connects TRBV15 to TRBJ1-5, with D unclear. Germline CDR1 LNHNV, CDR2 YYDKDF (reference sequence). V was pared by 3 bases and J by 2 bases, with 14 bases between. CDR3 length: 16 residues. CDR3 sequence (DNA): TGTGCCACCAGCAGGGATCTGACCCTGGGCAATCAGCCCCAGCATTTT. Amino acid sequence: CATSRDLTLGNQPQHF.

This clone was detected only a few times. V and J are TRBV11-2 and TRBJ2-2, with D possibly matching TRBD2 (5 bases). Germline lookup yields CDR1 SGHAT and CDR2 FQNNGV. This CDR3 comprises 15 residues. V lost 5 bases to trimming and J lost 1 base, with 11 bases between them. The CDR3 protein is CASSPQRGNTGELFF. The CDR3 nucleotides are TGTGCCAGCAGCCCTCAACGGGGGAACACCGGGGAGCTGTTTTTT.

The gene calls are TRBV29-1 and TRBJ1-1; no clear D. This CDR3 comprises 11 residues. Trimming left V 7 bases short and J 4 bases short, with 10 bases between. Germline CDR1 reads SQVTM; CDR2 reads ANQGSEA. The CDR3 sequence is CSGSFGTEAFF. In DNA, the CDR3 is TGCAGCGGGTCGTTTGGCACTGAAGCTTTCTTT.

This chain joins TRBV28 and TRBJ2-6, with 8 bases lining up with TRBD1. Germline CDR1 MDHEN, CDR2 SYDVKM. There are 16 residues in the CDR3. Unmatched junction bases numbered 5, after V lost 3 bases and J lost 4 bases. CDR3 coding DNA: TGTGCCAGCAGTTTCCGGGACAGGAAGGGGGCCAACGTCCTGACTTTC. The encoded protein is CASSFRDRKGANVLTF.

The rearrangement links TRBV28 to TRBJ2-5, with 8 bases aligning to TRBD1. Germline-derived CDR1 and CDR2 are MDHEN and SYDVKM. V lost 5 bases and J lost 6; bases outside the gene matches: 11. This CDR3 is built from 15 residues. As DNA, the CDR3 is TGTGCCAGCAGTCCCCAGGGGGCGCGGGGAAAGACCCAGTACTTC. Encoded protein: CASSPQGARGKTQYF.

The count of this clone is one. This chain connects TRBV18 to TRBJ2-1, with D maybe TRBD1 (6 bases). The CDR3 consists of 17 residues. The germline V gene has CDR1 KGHSH and CDR2 LQKENI. Trimming stripped 3 bases from V and 1 base from J, with 16 bases between. CDR3 amino acids: CASSPRLTRGSYNEQFF. The CDR3 DNA reads as TGTGCCAGCTCACCGAGGCTGACCAGGGGTTCCTACAATGAGCAGTTCTTC. Based on the CDR3 plus reference TRBV18 and TRBJ2-1, the full variable domain is NAGVMQNPRHLVRRRGQEARLRCSPMKGHSHVYWYRQLPEEGLKFMVYLQKENIIDESGMPKERFSAEFPKEGPSILRIQQVVRGDSAAYFCASSPRLTRGSYNEQFFGPGTRLTVL.

The rearrangement links TRBV7-9 to TRBJ1-2; D is uncertain. The germline V and J ends were trimmed by 5 bases and 3 bases, with 13 bases remaining between them. The CDR3 loop spans 14 amino acids. Germline CDR1 SEHNR, CDR2 FQNEAQ (reference sequence). CDR3 sequence reads: CASSLIAGDYGYTF. CDR3 in DNA: TGTGCCAGCAGCCTGATAGCGGGAGACTATGGCTACACCTTC.

J is TRBJ2-5 and V is TRBV7-2; 8 positions match TRBD2. The length of the CDR3 is 18 residues. From germline, CDR1 is SGHTA and CDR2 FQGNSA. V shed 4 bases, J shed 3 bases, and the junction held 16 bases outside the gene matches. The CDR3 nucleotides read TGTGCCAGCAGCTCAAGAAGGCTAGCGGGTTCAGGTGAAGAGACCCAGTACTTC. Its protein is CASSSRRLAGSGEETQYF. The complete variable domain, with remaining parts taken from reference TRBV7-2 and TRBJ2-5, reads GAGVSQSPSNKVTEKGKDVELRCDPISGHTALYWYRQSLGQGLEFLIYFQGNSAPDKSGLPSDRFSAERTGGSVSTLTIQRTQQEDSAVYLCASSSRRLAGSGEETQYFGPGTRLLVL.

The CDR3 region is CASRDTGEGYNEQFF. The CDR3 bases are TGTGCCAGCAGGGATACAGGGGAGGGCTACAATGAGCAGTTCTTC. The chain combines TRBV7-3 with TRBJ2-1; D is perhaps TRBD1 or TRBD2 (7 bases each). The CDR3 consists of 15 residues. Looked up from germline, CDR1 is SGHTA and CDR2 is FQGTGA. With 6 bases removed from V and 3 bases from J, the gap between germline ends came to 15 bases.

The chain couples TRBV7-3 to TRBJ1-5; TRBD1 is a possible D gene (5 bases). This CDR3 has 16 residues. V dropped 3 bases and J dropped 4 bases, with 16 bases sitting between them. CDR1 and CDR2 from the germline V gene are SGHTA and FQGTGA. CDR3 in amino acids: CASSFGRTRRNQPQHF. In DNA, the CDR3 is TGTGCCAGCAGCTTTGGTAGGACAAGAAGAAATCAGCCCCAGCATTTT.